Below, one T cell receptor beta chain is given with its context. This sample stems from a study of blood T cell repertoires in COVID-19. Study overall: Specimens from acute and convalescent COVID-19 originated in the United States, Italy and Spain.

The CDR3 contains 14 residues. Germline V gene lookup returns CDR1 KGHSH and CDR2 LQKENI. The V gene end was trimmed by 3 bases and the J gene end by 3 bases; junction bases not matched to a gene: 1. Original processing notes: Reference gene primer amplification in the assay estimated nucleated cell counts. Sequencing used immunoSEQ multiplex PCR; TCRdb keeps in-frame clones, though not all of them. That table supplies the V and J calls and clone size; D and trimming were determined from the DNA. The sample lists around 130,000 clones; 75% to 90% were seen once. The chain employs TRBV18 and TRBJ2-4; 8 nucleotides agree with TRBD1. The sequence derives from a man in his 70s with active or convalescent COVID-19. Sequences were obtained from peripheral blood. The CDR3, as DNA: TGTGCCAGCTCACCCGGACAGGGCAAAAACATTCAGTACTTC. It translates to CASSPGQGKNIQYF.